Each of the 16 T cell receptor beta chains below was sequenced from the same sample in a study of blood T cell repertoires in COVID-19. TCRdb's copy holds only in-frame clones and misses some; the assay was immunoSEQ multiplex PCR. The data contain around 450,000 clones, roughly nine tenths of them singletons. Sequencing used PBMCs or T cells enriched from blood (not recorded which). The receptors derive from a woman between 18 and 30 years old who had recovered from COVID-19.

The rearrangement uses TRBV9 and TRBJ1-5; D uncertain. The germline V gene has CDR1 SGDLS and CDR2 YYNGEE. V was cut by 5 bases and J by 7 bases, with 13 bases left in between. The CDR3 is 13 amino acids. CDR3 protein: CASSDGRGQPQHF. The CDR3 bases are TGTGCCAGCAGTGACGGACGGGGACAGCCCCAGCATTTT.

This chain uses TRBV5-6 with TRBJ2-3; maybe TRBD2 (5 bases). Trimming left V 2 bases short and J 0 bases short, with 10 bases between. The CDR3 covers 15 residues. CDR1 is SGHDT, CDR2 YYEEEE, per germline. The CDR3 here is CASSFRGSSTDTQYF. In DNA, the CDR3 is TGTGCCAGCAGCTTCCGGGGTTCTAGCACAGATACGCAGTATTTT.

The J gene is TRBJ2-1, the V gene TRBV3-1 (or the pseudogene TRBV3-2); 8 bases line up with TRBD2. CDR3 length: 15 amino acids. Germline CDR1 LGHDT, CDR2 YNNKEL (reference sequence). The junction had 10 bases not matched to a gene; V was cut back by 4 bases and J by 8 bases. The CDR3 DNA is TGTGCCAGCAGCCGATCCGGGGGGGCTGGGGATGAGCAGTTCTTC. It codes for CASSRSGGAGDEQFF.

The V call is TRBV30, the J call TRBJ2-1, with 11 bases lining up with TRBD2. CDR1 and CDR2 from the germline V gene are GTSNPN and SVGIG (reference sequence). The junction had 5 bases not matched to a gene; V was cut back by 4 bases and J by 3 bases. This CDR3 spans 15 amino acids. The CDR3 loop reads CAWNSGGAGYNEQFF. The CDR3 nucleotides read TGTGCCTGGAATAGCGGGGGGGCGGGCTACAATGAGCAGTTCTTC.

This chain links TRBV18 with TRBJ2-3; 7 nucleotides agree with TRBD2. The CDR3 loop spans 17 amino acids. Germline V lookup: CDR1 KGHSH, CDR2 LQKENI. The V and J ends lost 4 bases and 5 bases, in that order; junction bases with no gene match: 15. Written as DNA, the CDR3 is TGTGCCAGCTCACAAACCTTAAGCGGGGTAGAAGGAGATACGCAGTATTTT. It codes for CASSQTLSGVEGDTQYF.

The rearrangement joins TRBV5-8 to TRBJ1-6; D gene unclear. There are 16 residues in the CDR3. V lost 3 bases, J lost 7 bases, and 17 bases lay in between. The germline CDR1 and CDR2 sequences are SGHTS and YDEGEE. This CDR3 is CASSSEPQSSNSPLHF. The CDR3 DNA reads as TGTGCCAGCAGCTCAGAGCCACAGTCAAGCAATTCACCCCTCCACTTT.

V usage is TRBV3-1 (or the pseudogene TRBV3-2) and J usage is TRBJ2-3; 9 bases fit TRBD1. The CDR3 is 16 residues long. Germline lookup yields CDR1 LGHDT and CDR2 YNNKEL (reference sequence). The trim removed 5 bases at V and 6 bases at J, leaving 12 bases unmatched. In DNA form, the CDR3 reads TGTGCCAGCAGCTCACAGTACGGGACAGGGTGGGATACGCAGTATTTT. It codes for CASSSQYGTGWDTQYF.

This clone was counted only a few times. The gene calls are TRBV6-5 and TRBJ2-7; a possible D gene is TRBD2 (6 bases). V was shortened by 5 bases and J by 0 bases, with 11 bases between the two germline ends. The length of the CDR3 is 14 residues. Germline V CDR1 and CDR2: MNHEY, SVGAGI. The DNA for the CDR3 is TGTGCCAGCAGTATCGGGACTGACTCCTACGAGCAGTACTTC. This encodes CASSIGTDSYEQYF.

This clone was observed once. The V and J genes are TRBV19 and TRBJ1-3; D perhaps matches TRBD1 (6 bases). The CDR3 consists of 13 residues. Trimming removed 8 bases from V and 4 bases from J, with 12 bases in between. From germline, CDR1 is LNHDA and CDR2 SQIVND (reference sequence). This CDR3 reads CASSRGFGNTIYF. The CDR3, as DNA: TGTGCCAGTTCAAGGGGGTTCGGAAACACCATATATTTT.

The chain employs TRBV2 and TRBJ2-7; perhaps TRBD1 as D (5 bases). The V gene lost 7 bases and the J gene lost 0 bases, with 13 bases spanning the gap. Germline CDR1 SNHLY, CDR2 FYNNEI. This CDR3 contains 14 residues. CDR3 DNA: TGTGCCAGCATAGAAGGGGTCATCTCCTACGAGCAGTACTTC. Protein product: CASIEGVISYEQYF.

J is TRBJ1-2 and V is TRBV5-1; D uncertain. In germline, CDR1 is SGHRS, CDR2 YFSETQ. V shed 0 bases and J shed 1 base, with 7 bases lying between them. This CDR3 is 14 amino acids long. CDR3 in DNA: TGCGCCAGCAGCTTGGCCGGGGATAACTATGGCTACACCTTC. Translated, it gives CASSLAGDNYGYTF.

This rearrangement joins TRBV5-1 to TRBJ1-5, with unresolved D. Germline V gives CDR1 SGHRS, CDR2 YFSETQ. Trimming removed 1 base at V and 5 bases at J, with 7 bases between. The CDR3 covers 13 residues. DNA for the CDR3: TGCGCCAGCAGCTTGTCCCCTGATCAGCCCCAGCATTTT. Protein: CASSLSPDQPQHF.

The chain joins TRBV6-5 to TRBJ1-1; a weak D match, TRBD1 (5 bases). Looked up from germline, CDR1 is MNHEY and CDR2 is SVGAGI. With 2 bases removed from V and 4 bases from J, the gap between germline ends came to 11 bases. The CDR3 is 14 residues long. The CDR3 sequence is CASSYRGGVTEAFF. The DNA for the CDR3 is TGTGCCAGCAGTTACCGGGGGGGAGTCACTGAAGCTTTCTTT.

This chain uses TRBV21-1 with TRBJ2-7; the D segment call TRBD1 is taken from the table without a DNA check. TRBV21-1 is given as a pseudogene. CDR3 length: 18 residues. This chain's CDR3 is CASSKRPRDRDFTYEQYF. CDR3 coding DNA: TGTGCCAGCAGCAAGAGACCCAGGGACAGGGACTTTACCTACGAGCAGTACTTC.

CDR3 sequence: CASSLWQGLGGGYTF. The CDR3 DNA follows: TGTGCCAGCAGCTTATGGCAGGGGTTAGGGGGTGGCTACACCTTC. V gene TRBV7-2 combines with J gene TRBJ1-2; the D gene is possibly TRBD1 (6 bases). In germline, CDR1 is SGHTA, CDR2 FQGNSA. V gave up 2 bases and J gave up 7 bases, with 17 bases separating them. This CDR3 has 15 amino acids. The full variable domain, rest sourced from reference TRBV7-2 and TRBJ1-2, is GAGVSQSPSNKVTEKGKDVELRCDPISGHTALYWYRQSLGQGLEFLIYFQGNSAPDKSGLPSDRFSAERTGGSVSTLTIQRTQQEDSAVYLCASSLWQGLGGGYTFGSGTRLTVV.

This clone appeared a few times. The J gene is TRBJ1-5, the V gene TRBV2, with D unclear. The V end lost 7 bases, the J end lost 0 bases, and 10 bases lay between the germline ends. This CDR3 has 14 amino acids. Germline V gives CDR1 SNHLY, CDR2 FYNNEI. In nucleotides, the CDR3 is TGTGCCAGCACCTCACAGTATAGCAATCAGCCCCAGCATTTT. As protein: CASTSQYSNQPQHF.